This TCR beta chain came from a study of OX40 agonist ivuxolimab in advanced cancers. General study findings and limits: Patients with a partial response at 0.1-3.0 mg/kg had among the lowest clonal expansion. Some patients who did not respond also had low normalized T-cell clonal expansion.

Data came from immunoSEQ multiplex PCR; TCRdb stores just in-frame clones and leaves some out. The table shows 55,000 to 70,000 clones, with roughly 84% occurring only once. As to this clone: The antigen remains unidentified.

CDR1 is MDHEN and CDR2 is SYDVKM in the germline V gene. With 4 bases removed from V and 0 bases from J, the gap between germline ends came to 16 bases. This CDR3 is 17 amino acids long. The sample was CD4+ or CD8+ T cells sorted from blood, taken in a trial of the OX40 agonist ivuxolimab. This rearrangement joins TRBV28 to TRBJ1-3, with D uncertain. The sequence came from an adult with an advanced solid tumor such as melanoma, head and neck, liver or kidney cancer. The CDR3 reads CASSSLLPGTSGNTIYF. The CDR3 DNA sequence: TGTGCCAGCAGTTCCCTACTCCCAGGAACCTCTGGAAACACCATATATTTT. Looking up the rest from reference TRBV28 and TRBJ1-3 gives the full variable domain: DVKVTQSSRYLVKRTGEKVFLECVQDMDHENMFWYRQDPGLGLRLIYFSYDVKMKEKGDIPEGYSVSREKKERFSLILESASTNQTSMYLCASSSLLPGTSGNTIYFGEGSWLTVV.